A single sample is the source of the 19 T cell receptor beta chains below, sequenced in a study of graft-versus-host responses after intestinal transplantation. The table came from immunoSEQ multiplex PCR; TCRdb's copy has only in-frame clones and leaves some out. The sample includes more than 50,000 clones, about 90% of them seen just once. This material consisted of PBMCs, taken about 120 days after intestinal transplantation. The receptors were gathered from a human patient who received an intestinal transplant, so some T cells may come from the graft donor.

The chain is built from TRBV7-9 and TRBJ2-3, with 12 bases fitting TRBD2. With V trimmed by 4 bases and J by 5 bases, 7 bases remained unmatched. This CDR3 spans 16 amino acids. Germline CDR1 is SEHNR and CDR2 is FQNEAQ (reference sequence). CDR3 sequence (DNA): TGTGCCAGCAGCTCCTGGACTAGCGGGAAGGGAGATACGCAGTATTTT. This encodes CASSSWTSGKGDTQYF. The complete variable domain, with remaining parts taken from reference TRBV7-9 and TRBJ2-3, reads DTGVSQNPRHKITKRGQNVTFRCDPISEHNRLYWYRQTLGQGPEFLTYFQNEAQLEKSRLLSDRFSAERPKGSFSTLEIQRTEQGDSAMYLCASSSWTSGKGDTQYFGPGTRLTVL.

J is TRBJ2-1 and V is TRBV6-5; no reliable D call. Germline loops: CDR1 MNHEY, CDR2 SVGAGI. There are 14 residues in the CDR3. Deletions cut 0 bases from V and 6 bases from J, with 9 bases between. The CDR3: CASSYSWPSNEQFF. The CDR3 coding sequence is TGTGCCAGCAGTTACTCGTGGCCTAGCAATGAGCAGTTCTTC.

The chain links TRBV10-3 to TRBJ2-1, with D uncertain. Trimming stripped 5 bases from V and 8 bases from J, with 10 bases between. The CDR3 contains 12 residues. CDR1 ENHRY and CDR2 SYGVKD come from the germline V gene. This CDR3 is CAISHVIDEQFF. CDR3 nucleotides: TGTGCCATCAGTCACGTAATCGATGAGCAGTTCTTC.

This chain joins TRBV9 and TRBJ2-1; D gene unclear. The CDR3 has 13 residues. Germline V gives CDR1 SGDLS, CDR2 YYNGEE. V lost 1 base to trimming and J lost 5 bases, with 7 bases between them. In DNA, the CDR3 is TGTGCCAGCAGCGTAAACCCAAACAATGAGCAGTTCTTC. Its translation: CASSVNPNNEQFF.

The CDR3 nucleotides are TGTGCCAGCAGCTTAGGCCTAGCGGGAGGGCAAGAGACCCAGTACTTC. It translates to CASSLGLAGGQETQYF. The chain joins TRBV7-3 to TRBJ2-5; TRBD2 agrees at 12 bases. The germline V gene has CDR1 SGHTA and CDR2 FQGTGA. The CDR3 has 16 residues. V shed 2 bases, J shed 2 bases, and the junction held 3 bases outside the gene matches.

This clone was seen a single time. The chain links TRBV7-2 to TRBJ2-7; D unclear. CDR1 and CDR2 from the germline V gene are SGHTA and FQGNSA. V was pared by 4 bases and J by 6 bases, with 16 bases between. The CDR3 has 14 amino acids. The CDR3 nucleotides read TGTGCCAGCAGCTATAGGAGTGGTGGACCCGAGCAGTACTTC. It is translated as CASSYRSGGPEQYF. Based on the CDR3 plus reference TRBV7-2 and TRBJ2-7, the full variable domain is GAGVSQSPSNKVTEKGKDVELRCDPISGHTALYWYRQSLGQGLEFLIYFQGNSAPDKSGLPSDRFSAERTGGSVSTLTIQRTQQEDSAVYLCASSYRSGGPEQYFGPGTRLTVT.

The CDR3 nucleotides are TGTGCCACCACAGGGAGTTCCTATGGCTACACCTTC. It specifies CATTGSSYGYTF. The J gene is TRBJ1-2, the V gene TRBV10-3; D perhaps matches TRBD1 (6 bases). Trimming took 10 bases from V and 4 from J, leaving 13 bases between them. Germline CDR1 ENHRY, CDR2 SYGVKD. This CDR3 contains 12 residues.

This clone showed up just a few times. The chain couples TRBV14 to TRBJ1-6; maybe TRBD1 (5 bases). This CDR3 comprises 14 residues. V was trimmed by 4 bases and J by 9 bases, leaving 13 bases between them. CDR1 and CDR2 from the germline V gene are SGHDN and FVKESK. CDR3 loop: CASSLRGDFSPLHF. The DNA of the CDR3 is TGTGCCAGCAGCCTTCGGGGCGATTTTTCACCCCTCCACTTT.

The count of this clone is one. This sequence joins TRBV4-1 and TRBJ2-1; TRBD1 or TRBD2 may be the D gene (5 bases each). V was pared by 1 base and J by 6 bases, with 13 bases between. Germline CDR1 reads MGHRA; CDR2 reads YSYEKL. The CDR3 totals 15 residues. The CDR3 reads CASSQAPGRINEQFF. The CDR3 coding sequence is TGCGCCAGCAGCCAAGCTCCGGGACGGATCAATGAGCAGTTCTTC.

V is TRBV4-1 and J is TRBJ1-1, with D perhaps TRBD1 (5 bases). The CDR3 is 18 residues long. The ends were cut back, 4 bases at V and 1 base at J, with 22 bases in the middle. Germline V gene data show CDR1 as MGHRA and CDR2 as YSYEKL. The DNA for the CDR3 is TGCGCCAGCAGCCCCCGGGGCCGCGTAGCGCAGGCGAACACTGAAGCTTTCTTT. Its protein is CASSPRGRVAQANTEAFF.

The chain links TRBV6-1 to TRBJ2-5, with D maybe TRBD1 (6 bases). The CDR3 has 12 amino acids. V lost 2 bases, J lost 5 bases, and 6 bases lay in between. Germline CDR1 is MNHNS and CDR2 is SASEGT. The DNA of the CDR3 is TGTGCCAGCAGTGAACAGGGGGAGACCCAGTACTTC. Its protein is CASSEQGETQYF.

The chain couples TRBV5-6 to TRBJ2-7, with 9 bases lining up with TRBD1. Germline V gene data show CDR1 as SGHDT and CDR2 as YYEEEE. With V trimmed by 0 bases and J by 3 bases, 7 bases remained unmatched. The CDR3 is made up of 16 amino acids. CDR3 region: CASSLAVGTGFYEQYF. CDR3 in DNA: TGTGCCAGCAGCTTGGCCGTCGGGACAGGGTTCTACGAGCAGTACTTC.

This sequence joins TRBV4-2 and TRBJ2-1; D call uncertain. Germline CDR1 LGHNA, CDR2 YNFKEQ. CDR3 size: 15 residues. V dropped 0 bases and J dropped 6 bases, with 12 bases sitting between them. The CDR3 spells CASSQDGQYANEQFF. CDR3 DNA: TGTGCCAGCAGCCAAGATGGGCAGTATGCCAATGAGCAGTTCTTC.

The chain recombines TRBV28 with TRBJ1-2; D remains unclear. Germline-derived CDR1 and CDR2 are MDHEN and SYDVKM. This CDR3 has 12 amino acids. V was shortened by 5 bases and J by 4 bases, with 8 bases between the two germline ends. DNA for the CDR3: TGTGCCAGCAGTGCAGGATCCTATGGCTACACCTTC. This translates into CASSAGSYGYTF.

In nucleotides, the CDR3 is TGTGCCACCAGCAGAGGAGTGGGAAACACCATATATTTT. Protein: CATSRGVGNTIYF. The V call is TRBV15, the J call TRBJ1-3; D ambiguous. V lost 1 base and J 4 bases, leaving 5 bases between the germline ends. The CDR3 loop spans 13 amino acids. Germline CDR1 LNHNV, CDR2 YYDKDF (reference sequence).

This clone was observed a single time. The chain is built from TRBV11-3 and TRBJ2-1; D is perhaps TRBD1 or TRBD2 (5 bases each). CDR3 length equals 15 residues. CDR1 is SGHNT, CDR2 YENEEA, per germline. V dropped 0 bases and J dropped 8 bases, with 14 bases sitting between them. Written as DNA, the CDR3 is TGTGCCAGCAGCTTAGAAGGTGGGCGAGGGGATGAGCAGTTCTTC. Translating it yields CASSLEGGRGDEQFF.

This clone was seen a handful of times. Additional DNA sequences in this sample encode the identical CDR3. CDR3 nucleotides: TGTGCCAGCAGCTCGGGACCTAACTACGAGCAGTACTTC. Translated: CASSSGPNYEQYF. The chain couples TRBV7-6 to TRBJ2-7; possibly TRBD1 or TRBD2 for D (5 bases each). Germline CDR1 reads SGHVS; CDR2 reads FNYEAQ. Between the trimmed V and J ends, which lost 4 bases and 3 bases, there was a span of 10 bases. The CDR3 length is 13 residues.

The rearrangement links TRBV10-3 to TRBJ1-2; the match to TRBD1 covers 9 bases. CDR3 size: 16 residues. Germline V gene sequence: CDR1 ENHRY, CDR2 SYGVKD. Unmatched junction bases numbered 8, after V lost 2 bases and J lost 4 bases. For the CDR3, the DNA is TGTGCCATCAGTGAGCAGACAGGGGGAGTAGTCTATGGCTACACCTTC. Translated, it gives CAISEQTGGVVYGYTF.

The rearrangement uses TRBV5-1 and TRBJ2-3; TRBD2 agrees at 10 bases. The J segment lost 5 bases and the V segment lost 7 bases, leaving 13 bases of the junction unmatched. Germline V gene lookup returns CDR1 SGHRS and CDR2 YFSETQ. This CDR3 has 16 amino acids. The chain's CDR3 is CASSDLLAGELDTQYF. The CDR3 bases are TGCGCCAGCTCTGATCTTCTAGCGGGAGAATTAGATACGCAGTATTTT. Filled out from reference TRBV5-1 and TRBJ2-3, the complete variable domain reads KAGVTQTPRYLIKTRGQQVTLSCSPISGHRSVSWYQQTPGQGLQFLFEYFSETQRNKGNFPGRFSGRQFSNSRSEMNVSTLELGDSALYLCASSDLLAGELDTQYFGPGTRLTVL.